The rows below give T cell receptor beta chains drawn from one sample of a study of beta chain features in type 1 diabetes. TCRdb keeps only in-frame clones here, not all; method: immunoSEQ multiplex PCR. Found here are approximately 150,000 clones, around 13% of them singletons; the top ten hold roughly 1.4%. Sequenced: central memory CD4+ T cells from blood. The receptors originated from a man aged 18 to 29 with type 1 diabetes. CDR3s include the opening cysteine and the closing phenylalanine or tryptophan. A D gene is named only where the DNA matches it firmly. A clone size is listed for some rows: how often the clone was seen (once, few, many), or a class if it is expanded.

v_gene	d_gene	j_gene	abundance	CDR3nt	CDR3aa
TRBV7-9	-	TRBJ1-1	-	TGTGCCAGCAGGGAAGGCCTCCCGGGAGACACTGAAGCTTTCTTT	CASREGLPGDTEAFF
TRBV28	-	TRBJ2-5	-	TGTGCCAGCGAGAGGCCCGGTTTGGAGACCCAGTACTTC	CASERPGLETQYF
TRBV29-1	-	TRBJ2-3	few	TGCAGCGTTGTGGAGGGTGGCACAGATACGCAGTATTTT	CSVVEGGTDTQYF
TRBV13	-	TRBJ2-7	-	TGTGCCAGCAGCCCCGGCAGTCCCTTATACGAGCAGTACTTC	CASSPGSPLYEQYF
TRBV4-2	-	TRBJ1-1	-	TGTGCCAGCAGCCAAGAGGGGGACACTGAAGCTTTCTTT	CASSQEGDTEAFF
TRBV15	-	TRBJ1-3	-	TGTGCCACCAGCAGACGGGGTGGGGATCCTGGAAACACCATATATTTT	CATSRRGGDPGNTIYF
TRBV7-9	TRBD2	TRBJ2-7	-	TGTGCCAGCAGCTTGGGGACTAGCGGGCGGTCCTACGAGCAGTACTTC	CASSLGTSGRSYEQYF
TRBV5-6	TRBD1	TRBJ2-7	few	TGTGCCAGCAGCTCGCCGGGACAGGGGGTCAACGAGCAGTACTTC	CASSSPGQGVNEQYF
TRBV5-8	TRBD1	TRBJ1-6	-	TGTGCCAGCAGCCCCTCCGGGACAGGGATTTCACCCCTCCACTTT	CASSPSGTGISPLHF
TRBV29-1	TRBD1	TRBJ1-2	-	TGCAGCGTTTCGACAGGGGTTAGCTATGGCTACACCTTC	CSVSTGVSYGYTF
TRBV28	-	TRBJ2-2	few	TGTGCCAGCCAAACACAGAGCAACACCGGGGAGCTGTTTTTT	CASQTQSNTGELFF
TRBV5-6	-	TRBJ2-2	once	TGTGCCAGCAGCTTCCGGGACACGAACACCGGGGAGCTGTTTTTT	CASSFRDTNTGELFF
TRBV5-1	-	TRBJ2-3	few	TGCGCCAGCAGTAGGGCCACAGATACGCAGTATTTT	CASSRATDTQYF
TRBV10-3	-	TRBJ2-3	-	TGTGCCATCAGTCAAGCTGGCACAGATACGCAGTATTTT	CAISQAGTDTQYF
TRBV19	-	TRBJ1-5	few	TGTGCCAGTATAAGCGGTAAGGGAATTCAGCCCCAGCATTTT	CASISGKGIQPQHF
TRBV11-2	-	TRBJ2-1	-	TGTGCCAGCACCCCCGAAGGGAGGATCCTCAATGAGCAGTTCTTC	CASTPEGRILNEQFF
TRBV2	-	TRBJ2-7	few	TGTGCCAGCAGGGAACAGGGTGTGGGCTACGAGCAGTACTTC	CASREQGVGYEQYF
TRBV5-6	-	TRBJ2-1	-	TGTGCCAGCAGCTTGCGGGACGGGTACAATGAGCAGTTCTTC	CASSLRDGYNEQFF
TRBV30	-	TRBJ2-7	few	TGTGCCTGGGGACCCTCCTACGAGCAGTACTTC	CAWGPSYEQYF
TRBV10-2	-	TRBJ2-3	-	TGCGCCAGCAGTGAGCGGCCGGATACGCAGTATTTT	CASSERPDTQYF
TRBV9	TRBD1	TRBJ2-2	few	TGTGCCAGCAGCCTCACAGGGGCTAGCACACCCGGGGAGCTGTTTTTT	CASSLTGASTPGELFF
TRBV7-9	-	TRBJ2-7	few	TGTGCCAGCAGCTTCGGACGGACCTACGAGCAGTACTTC	CASSFGRTYEQYF
TRBV28	-	TRBJ2-7	few	TGTGCCAGCAGTTCTCCAGGGACCCATCGCTACGAGCAGTACTTC	CASSSPGTHRYEQYF
TRBV19	-	TRBJ2-7	-	TGTGCCAGCCGTTCTTTAAGGGACGGATCAAACTACGAGCAGTACTTC	CASRSLRDGSNYEQYF
TRBV27	-	TRBJ1-3	-	TGTGCCAGCAGAGGAGGGTTTTTCGGAAACACCATATATTTT	CASRGGFFGNTIYF
TRBV4-1	TRBD1	TRBJ1-4	-	TGCGCCAGCAGCCAATCCCAGGGGGAATGGGAAAAACTGTTTTTT	CASSQSQGEWEKLFF
TRBV5-6	-	TRBJ2-1	many	TGTGCCAGCAGCAGCTACAGCGTAGGAGACAATGAGCAGTTCTTC	CASSSYSVGDNEQFF
TRBV4-1	TRBD2	TRBJ2-1	few	TGCGCCAGCAGCCAAGGCGGGGCTAGCGGGAGGTACAATGAGCAGTTCTTC	CASSQGGASGRYNEQFF
TRBV5-1	-	TRBJ2-3	-	TGCGCCAGCAGCTTGGGGGGTCCCACAGATACGCAGTATTTT	CASSLGGPTDTQYF
TRBV19	TRBD2	TRBJ2-3	-	TGTGCCACCGGACTAGCGGGACCGGCGGGGACGCAGTATTTT	CATGLAGPAGTQYF
TRBV6-5	TRBD1	TRBJ1-2	few	TGTGCCAGCAGCCAGGGACAGCACTATGGCTACACCTTC	CASSQGQHYGYTF
TRBV6-1	TRBD2	TRBJ2-3	-	TGTGCCAGCAGTGATGCCGCGGGGGGCTCAGATACGCAGTATTTT	CASSDAAGGSDTQYF
TRBV5-1	-	TRBJ2-3	-	TGCGCCAGCAGCTTGGCACTAGCTCCCACAGATACGCAGTATTTT	CASSLALAPTDTQYF
TRBV6-1	-	TRBJ1-3	-	TGTGCCAGCAGACCGCCTGGAAACACCATATATTTT	CASRPPGNTIYF
TRBV7-9	TRBD1	TRBJ1-1	-	TGTGCCAGCAGCCCACGACAGGGTCCCACTGAAGCTTTCTTT	CASSPRQGPTEAFF
TRBV2	TRBD2	TRBJ2-3	many	TGTGCCAGCAGTCTTTTAGCGGGGGGGACAGATACGCAGTATTTT	CASSLLAGGTDTQYF
TRBV6-5	-	TRBJ2-3	few	TGTGCCAGCAGTTACGGGGGGACAGATACGCAGTATTTT	CASSYGGTDTQYF
TRBV10-3	-	TRBJ2-5	-	TGTGCCATCAGTGGGGGAGGTCAAGAGACCCAGTACTTC	CAISGGGQETQYF
TRBV6-1	-	TRBJ2-1	-	TGTGCCAGCAGTGTCGGCCTCAACAATGAGCAGTTCTTC	CASSVGLNNEQFF
TRBV29-1	TRBD1	TRBJ1-2	-	TGCAGCGTCGCAGGGGGTAGCCGAACTAACTATGGCTACACCTTC	CSVAGGSRTNYGYTF
TRBV2	-	TRBJ1-2	-	TGTGCCAGCAGTGATTGGACAGATAACTATGGCTACACCTTC	CASSDWTDNYGYTF